The next 32 T cell receptor beta chains were all read from a single sample in a study of blood T cell repertoires in COVID-19. The data were produced by immunoSEQ multiplex PCR, yet TCRdb's version contains in-frame clones alone and is incomplete. Among approximately 230,000 clones, 82% were seen once, and the ten largest hold roughly 4.6%. The sample consisted of peripheral blood. These receptors were taken from a woman over 75 with active or convalescent COVID-19.

V usage is TRBV20-1 and J usage is TRBJ1-3; D is possibly TRBD1 (5 bases). This CDR3 comprises 16 residues. V lost 3 bases, J lost 0 bases, and 15 bases lay in between. CDR1 and CDR2 from the germline V gene are DFQATT and SNEGSKA (reference sequence). The CDR3 loop reads CSASDPGLHSGNTIYF. The CDR3, as DNA: TGCAGTGCTAGTGACCCGGGACTCCACTCTGGAAACACCATATATTTT.

The chain carries TRBV5-1 and TRBJ2-3; D gene unclear. Germline CDR1 SGHRS, CDR2 YFSETQ. The CDR3 is 13 residues long. The V end lost 3 bases, the J end lost 1 base, and 6 bases lay between the germline ends. The chain's CDR3 is CASSYEGTDTQYF. CDR3 nucleotides: TGCGCCAGCAGCTATGAGGGCACAGATACGCAGTATTTT. The complete variable domain, with remaining parts taken from reference TRBV5-1 and TRBJ2-3, reads KAGVTQTPRYLIKTRGQQVTLSCSPISGHRSVSWYQQTPGQGLQFLFEYFSETQRNKGNFPGRFSGRQFSNSRSEMNVSTLELGDSALYLCASSYEGTDTQYFGPGTRLTVL.

J is TRBJ1-1 and V is TRBV18; weak D call: TRBD1 (6 bases). Trimming removed 8 bases at V and 0 bases at J, with 10 bases between. CDR1 and CDR2 from the germline V gene are KGHSH and LQKENI. This CDR3 has 13 amino acids. CDR3 amino acids: CASIGQLNTEAFF. The DNA for the CDR3 is TGTGCCAGCATCGGACAGTTGAACACTGAAGCTTTCTTT.

The V gene is TRBV13, the J gene TRBJ2-7, with TRBD2 matching 14 bases. V lost 4 bases to trimming and J lost 6 bases; unmatched junction nucleotides: 14. This CDR3 is built from 18 residues. Germline V lookup: CDR1 PRHDT, CDR2 FYEKMQ (reference sequence). CDR3 DNA sequence: TGTGCCAGCAGCTCTACCCTGGGACTAGCGGGAGATCGGGGCGAGCAGTACTTC. It codes for CASSSTLGLAGDRGEQYF. The whole variable domain, remainder taken from reference TRBV13 and TRBJ2-7, is AAGVIQSPRHLIKEKRETATLKCYPIPRHDTVYWYQQGPGQDPQFLISFYEKMQSDKGSIPDRFSAQQFSDYHSELNMSSLELGDSALYFCASSSTLGLAGDRGEQYFGPGTRLTVT.

The rearrangement joins TRBV2 to TRBJ1-1; D gene ambiguous. CDR1 and CDR2 (germline): SNHLY, FYNNEI. V was clipped by 5 bases and J by 8 bases, with 9 bases between them. The CDR3 is 11 amino acids. For the CDR3, the DNA is TGTGCCAGCAGTCCGGGTGGGGAAGCTTTCTTT. This codes for CASSPGGEAFF.

The rearrangement joins TRBV6-5 to TRBJ2-7, with unresolved D. Between the trimmed V and J ends, which lost 9 bases and 6 bases, there was a span of 12 bases. The length of the CDR3 is 11 residues. From germline, CDR1 is MNHEY and CDR2 SVGAGI. The CDR3 loop reads CASTKDAEQYF. Here the CDR3 DNA reads TGTGCCAGTACTAAGGATGCCGAGCAGTACTTC.

The J gene is TRBJ2-7, the V gene TRBV7-6; 7 bases line up with TRBD1. V lost 1 base and J lost 1; bases outside the gene matches: 4. CDR1 is SGHVS, CDR2 FNYEAQ, per germline. The length of the CDR3 is 15 residues. The CDR3 nucleotides are TGTGCCAGCAGCTTAGGGACAGGCCCGTCCTACGAGCAGTACTTC. Encoded protein: CASSLGTGPSYEQYF. Complete variable domain (other parts from reference TRBV7-6 and TRBJ2-7): GAGVSQSPRYKVTKRGQDVALRCDPISGHVSLYWYRQALGQGPEFLTYFNYEAQQDKSGLPNDRFSAERPEGSISTLTIQRTEQRDSAMYRCASSLGTGPSYEQYFGPGTRLTVT.

The V gene is TRBV28, the J gene TRBJ1-2; possible D gene TRBD1, 6 bases. V was trimmed by 3 bases and J by 4 bases, leaving 15 bases between them. The germline V gene has CDR1 MDHEN and CDR2 SYDVKM. The CDR3 sequence is 15 residues long. The CDR3 region has the DNA TGTGCCAGCAGTTTTTCGGCAGGGGCTTTCTATGGCTACACCTTC. This sequence encodes CASSFSAGAFYGYTF.

This chain uses TRBV12-3 or TRBV12-4 with TRBJ1-2; D is undetermined. There are 13 residues in the CDR3. Between the trimmed V and J ends, which lost 6 bases and 2 bases, there was a span of 10 bases. CDR3 bases: TGTGCCAGCAGCCTCTCACTGAACTATGGCTACACCTTC. Protein product: CASSLSLNYGYTF.

The V gene is TRBV6-5, the J gene TRBJ2-1, with 7 bases that match TRBD1. This CDR3 is built from 14 residues. Germline assignment: CDR1 MNHEY and CDR2 SVGAGI. V lost 2 bases, J lost 2 bases, and 0 bases stayed unmatched. This CDR3 is CASSYGTAYNEQFF. DNA of the CDR3: TGTGCCAGCAGTTACGGGACAGCCTACAATGAGCAGTTCTTC.

This clone came up a few times. This rearrangement joins TRBV19 to TRBJ1-3, with D unresolved. Trimming cost V 5 bases and J 1 base, with 15 bases left between them. Germline loops: CDR1 LNHDA, CDR2 SQIVND (reference sequence). The CDR3 runs 16 residues. CDR3 sequence (DNA): TGTGCCAGTAGTCTCACCATGCTCCGGTCTGGAAACACCATATATTTT. The encoded protein is CASSLTMLRSGNTIYF.

This clone was picked up a small number of times. The chain links TRBV5-1 to TRBJ1-4; TRBD1 agrees at 12 bases. The CDR3 has 16 amino acids. Per the germline V gene, CDR1 is SGHRS and CDR2 is YFSETQ. J was trimmed by 7 bases and V by 4 bases; bases with no gene match: 8. The CDR3 sequence: CASSTQGQGAGEKLFF. CDR3 nucleotide sequence: TGCGCCAGCAGCACTCAGGGACAGGGGGCTGGTGAAAAACTGTTTTTT.

The gene calls are TRBV7-8 and TRBJ2-3; 7 positions match TRBD1. Germline V gene data show CDR1 as SGHVS and CDR2 as FQNEAQ. This CDR3 spans 15 amino acids. With 5 bases clipped from V and 1 base from J, the junction kept 6 bases outside the gene matches. CDR3 sequence: CASSLGQGGTDTQYF. CDR3 nucleotides: TGTGCCAGCAGCCTGGGGCAGGGGGGCACAGATACGCAGTATTTT.

The rearrangement links TRBV7-2 to TRBJ2-1, with TRBD2 identical over 8 bases. V gave up 4 bases and J gave up 4 bases; unmatched junction bases: 9. The CDR3 is 16 amino acids. Germline V CDR1 and CDR2: SGHTA, FQGNSA. In DNA form, the CDR3 reads TGTGCCAGCAGCTCGGCGGGAACTAGCGGTTACAATGAGCAGTTCTTC. It yields the protein CASSSAGTSGYNEQFF.

The gene calls are TRBV7-2 and TRBJ1-3; D call uncertain. The germline V gene encodes CDR1 SGHTA and CDR2 FQGNSA. This CDR3 has 15 residues. Trimming pared 6 bases from V and 0 bases from J, leaving 12 bases between. The CDR3 here is CASRHPQNSGNTIYF. Written as DNA, the CDR3 is TGTGCCAGCAGACATCCCCAGAACTCTGGAAACACCATATATTTT.

This clone was seen only once. The chain is built from TRBV12-3 or TRBV12-4 and TRBJ2-7; no firm D call. Trimming pared 7 bases from V and 0 bases from J, leaving 10 bases between. The CDR3 length is 13 residues. In DNA form, the CDR3 reads TGTGCCAGCACCCCTCCGAGCTCCTACGAGCAGTACTTC. This codes for CASTPPSSYEQYF.

The J gene is TRBJ2-4, the V gene TRBV2; D perhaps matches TRBD1 (5 bases). Trimming took 8 bases from V and 8 from J, leaving 13 bases between them. Germline-derived CDR1 and CDR2 are SNHLY and FYNNEI. The CDR3 is 12 residues long. CDR3 sequence: CASWVEGDIQYF. CDR3 DNA: TGTGCCAGCTGGGTCGAAGGGGACATTCAGTACTTC.

V usage is TRBV27 and J usage is TRBJ2-3; D remains ambiguous. Germline CDR1 reads MNHEY; CDR2 reads SMNVEV (reference sequence). V gave up 0 bases and J gave up 6 bases, with 13 bases separating them. CDR3 length equals 15 residues. In DNA form, the CDR3 reads TGTGCCAGCAGTTTATCGAGGTATGCGGTGGATACGCAGTATTTT. Protein product: CASSLSRYAVDTQYF.

This chain links TRBV5-1 with TRBJ2-7; the D is unclear. The germline gives CDR1 SGHRS, CDR2 YFSETQ. Trimming cost V 0 bases and J 0 bases, with 7 bases left between them. The CDR3 totals 14 residues. The CDR3 protein is CASSLAQISYEQYF. DNA of the CDR3: TGCGCCAGCAGCTTGGCACAAATCTCCTACGAGCAGTACTTC.

As concerns this clone: Other DNA variants within this sample encode the same CDR3. This rearrangement joins TRBV19 to TRBJ2-5; 8 bases are shared with TRBD1. The CDR3 spans 14 residues. Germline loops: CDR1 LNHDA, CDR2 SQIVND (reference sequence). J gave up 3 bases and V 1 base, and 1 base lay outside the gene matches. CDR3 nucleotides: TGTGCCAGTAGTATAGGGACAGGGAAAGAGACCCAGTACTTC. Translation: CASSIGTGKETQYF.

J is TRBJ1-2 and V is TRBV6-5; TRBD1 agrees at 9 bases. Losses at the gene ends were 6 bases for V and 3 bases for J; bases not matched to a gene: 8. The CDR3 covers 15 residues. From germline, CDR1 is MNHEY and CDR2 SVGAGI. The CDR3 sequence is CASRPGTGIDYGYTF. In nucleotides, the CDR3 is TGTGCCAGCAGGCCTGGGACAGGGATAGACTATGGCTACACCTTC.

On this clone itself: The identical CDR3 is also encoded by other nucleotide sequences in the sample. The genes are TRBV30 and TRBJ1-6; no clear D. This CDR3 spans 14 amino acids. V lost 0 bases and J lost 9, with 12 bases in between. Germline V gene sequence: CDR1 GTSNPN, CDR2 SVGIG (reference sequence). The CDR3: CAWSVKVPSSPLHF. CDR3 sequence (DNA): TGTGCCTGGAGTGTGAAAGTTCCTAGTTCACCCCTCCACTTT.

This clone was seen just once. The chain links TRBV10-2 to TRBJ1-3; D gene ambiguous. Germline values: CDR1 WSHSY, CDR2 SAAADI. The CDR3 has 17 amino acids. V gave up 8 bases and J gave up 0 bases, with 20 bases separating them. CDR3 coding DNA: TGCGCCAGCCCCTATCCGTTCACCGATAGCTCTGGAAACACCATATATTTT. This gives the protein CASPYPFTDSSGNTIYF.

With regard to this clone: The sample contains more than one DNA sequence encoding this CDR3. The rearrangement links TRBV5-1 to TRBJ2-1; D might be TRBD1 (5 bases). The CDR3 spans 15 residues. With 0 bases removed from V and 7 bases from J, the gap between germline ends came to 14 bases. Per germline, CDR1 SGHRS and CDR2 YFSETQ. For the CDR3, the DNA is TGCGCCAGCAGCTTGGTAGGAAGGGGAAGTAATGAGCAGTTCTTC. This codes for CASSLVGRGSNEQFF. Based on the CDR3 plus reference TRBV5-1 and TRBJ2-1, the full variable domain is KAGVTQTPRYLIKTRGQQVTLSCSPISGHRSVSWYQQTPGQGLQFLFEYFSETQRNKGNFPGRFSGRQFSNSRSEMNVSTLELGDSALYLCASSLVGRGSNEQFFGPGTRLTVL.

This chain links TRBV5-1 with TRBJ1-1; D ambiguous. Trimming took off 0 bases at V and 1 base at J, with 7 bases between the two ends. The CDR3 runs 14 residues. CDR1 is SGHRS, CDR2 YFSETQ, per germline. The CDR3 DNA reads as TGCGCCAGCAGCTTGGCCGTGAGGAACACTGAAGCTTTCTTT. Translation: CASSLAVRNTEAFF.

Of note for this clone: At one end, the junction sequence differs from germline, possibly due to a read error. V is TRBV5-1 and J is TRBJ1-1; TRBD1 matches at 9 bases. Germline CDR1 and CDR2: SGHRS and YFSETQ. The CDR3 sequence is 15 residues long. CDR3 region: CASSPLTGGNAEAFF. The DNA for the CDR3 is TGCGCCAGCAGCCCTTTGACAGGGGGGAACGCTGAAGCTTTCTTT.

The DNA of the CDR3 is TGCGCCAGCAGCCAAAAAGACACAGGTTCTAATGAAAAACTGTTTTTT. Encoded protein: CASSQKDTGSNEKLFF. This chain connects TRBV4-1 to TRBJ1-4; D might be TRBD1 (5 bases). CDR3 length equals 16 residues. Trimming shortened V by 2 bases and J by 3 bases, and 13 bases separated the two germline ends. Germline V gene sequence: CDR1 MGHRA, CDR2 YSYEKL.

This chain connects TRBV2 to TRBJ1-6; D gene uncertain. CDR1 is SNHLY, CDR2 FYNNEI, per germline. The CDR3 runs 11 residues. The V gene lost 8 bases and the J gene lost 8 bases, with 7 bases spanning the gap. In nucleotides, the CDR3 is TGTGCCAGCTGCGCCGATTCACCCCTCCACTTT. Translated, it gives CASCADSPLHF.

The CDR3 sequence is CACHAWTGRSYSYNSPLHF. Written as DNA, the CDR3 is TGTGCCTGCCACGCCTGGACAGGGAGGAGTTACTCCTATAATTCACCCCTCCACTTT. This chain connects TRBV30 to TRBJ1-6; 8 bases fit TRBD1. Trimming at V came to 6 bases and at J to 0 bases, leaving 16 bases not matched to a gene. Germline CDR1 GTSNPN, CDR2 SVGIG (reference sequence). The CDR3 consists of 19 residues.

The V and J genes are TRBV11-2 and TRBJ1-2, with D possibly matching TRBD1 (6 bases). With 5 bases removed from V and 4 bases from J, the gap between germline ends came to 11 bases. CDR1 and CDR2 (germline): SGHAT, FQNNGV. The CDR3 loop spans 13 amino acids. The DNA for the CDR3 is TGTGCCAGCAGCCGGACAGAGAGCTATGGCTACACCTTC. Amino acid sequence: CASSRTESYGYTF.

The gene calls are TRBV7-9 and TRBJ1-1; 10 bases line up with TRBD1. Germline CDR1 reads SEHNR; CDR2 reads FQNEAQ (reference sequence). The CDR3 spans 17 residues. The trim removed 8 bases at V and 3 bases at J, leaving 15 bases unmatched. The CDR3 nucleotides read TGTGCCAGCTCCCGGGACAGGGGAAGGGGCTTGGACACTGAAGCTTTCTTT. Translation gives CASSRDRGRGLDTEAFF. The variable domain in full, with the rest retrieved from reference TRBV7-9 and TRBJ1-1, is DTGVSQNPRHKITKRGQNVTFRCDPISEHNRLYWYRQTLGQGPEFLTYFQNEAQLEKSRLLSDRFSAERPKGSFSTLEIQRTEQGDSAMYLCASSRDRGRGLDTEAFFGQGTRLTVV.

This sequence joins TRBV27 and TRBJ2-5; the match to TRBD2 covers 8 bases. The CDR3 contains 14 residues. J lost 1 base, V lost 5 bases, and 3 bases had no gene match. The V gene's germline CDR1 is MNHEY and CDR2 SMNVEV (reference sequence). As DNA, the CDR3 is TGTGCCAGCAGTCGCCGGGAGGGCCAAGAGACCCAGTACTTC. Residues: CASSRREGQETQYF.